Each of the 17 T cell receptor beta chains below was sequenced from the same sample in a study of read filtering for tumor transcriptome and immune sequencing. The library was built from around 380 ng RNA with molecular barcoded adaptors for alpha/delta and beta/gamma chains. TCRdb re-called the reads through MiXCR, storing one row per CDR3 protein. The table shows fewer than 75,000 distinct CDR3 sequences, with 20% to 25% occurring only once. The sample consisted of a population of CD138-negative cells sorted from bone marrow. Receptors were obtained from a donor aged 40 or older with multiple myeloma.

This clonotype was seen a handful of times. A much bigger clone sits one base away, suggesting this may be a read error. The chain combines TRBV4-2 with TRBJ2-1; D assignment may be TRBD1 or TRBD2 (6 bases each). CDR3 size: 15 residues. Germline CDR1 is LGHNA and CDR2 is YNFKEQ. The CDR3 DNA sequence: TGTGCCAGCAGCCAAGATGGGGGGCTCTACAATGAGCGGTTCTTC. Protein sequence: CASSQDGGLYNERFF.

This chain uses TRBV18 with TRBJ1-6; D remains unclear. The CDR3 extends over 14 amino acids. The V and J ends lost 3 bases and 7 bases respectively, with 10 bases between them. Germline loops: CDR1 KGHSH, CDR2 LQKENI. The chain's CDR3 is CASSPVRTNSPLHF. CDR3 DNA: TGTGCCAGCTCACCGGTCAGGACGAATTCACCCCTCCACTTT.

This clonotype was picked up a small number of times. This may stem from a read error, because a much larger clone lies one nucleotide away. The DNA of the CDR3 is TGCGGTGCTAGAGACTGGGACAGGATGAACACTGAAGCTTTCTTT. This encodes CGARDWDRMNTEAFF. This chain links TRBV20-1 with TRBJ1-1; 8 bases match TRBD1. This CDR3 comprises 15 residues. The germline CDR1 and CDR2 sequences are DFQATT and SNEGSKA (reference sequence).

The chain joins TRBV29-1 to TRBJ1-2; a weak D match, TRBD1 (6 bases). The germline V gene has CDR1 SQVTM and CDR2 ANQGSEA. Trimming removed 4 bases from V and 6 bases from J, with 15 bases in between. This CDR3 region has 13 residues. The DNA for the CDR3 is TGCAGCGTTGCGGTCTTGCAGGGGAATGGCTACACCTTC. Amino acids: CSVAVLQGNGYTF.

Many counts were recorded for this clonotype. The rearrangement uses TRBV6-6 and TRBJ2-3, with D possibly being TRBD1 or TRBD2 (6 bases each). Trimming left V 2 bases short and J 5 bases short, with 20 bases between. The CDR3 contains 17 residues. The germline V gene has CDR1 MNHNY and CDR2 SVGAGI (reference sequence). This CDR3 is CASSYTGRQGIRDTQYF. In nucleotides, the CDR3 is TGTGCCAGCAGTTACACGGGGAGGCAGGGGATCAGAGATACGCAGTATTTT.

The table lists this clonotype with many counts. This chain joins TRBV6-1 and TRBJ2-6; D not certain. Germline CDR1 MNHNS, CDR2 SASEGT. The CDR3 is made up of 13 amino acids. The ends were cut back, 7 bases at V and 4 bases at J, with 8 bases in the middle. The CDR3 spells CASTTLGANVLTF. The CDR3 region has the DNA TGTGCCAGCACCACTTTGGGGGCCAACGTCCTGACTTTC.

About this clonotype: A much larger clonotype is one base distant, so this may be a read error. CDR3 amino acids: CGAKKEQGGGEKLFF. The CDR3 DNA reads TGCGGTGCTAAAAAAGAACAGGGGGGCGGTGAAAAACTGTTTTTT. This sequence joins TRBV20-1 and TRBJ1-4; TRBD1 agrees at 8 bases. Per germline, CDR1 DFQATT and CDR2 SNEGSKA (reference sequence). The CDR3 covers 15 residues.

The sample holds many counts of this clonotype. This rearrangement joins TRBV3-1 to TRBJ1-6; no reliable D call. CDR3 length equals 13 residues. Germline values: CDR1 LGHDT, CDR2 YNNKEL (reference sequence). Deletions cut 3 bases from V and 6 bases from J, with 6 bases between. The CDR3 here is CASSQGINSPLHF. The CDR3 DNA follows: TGTGCCAGCAGCCAGGGGATTAATTCACCCCTCCACTTT.

In its sample, this clonotype was seen many times. The chain uses TRBV5-5 and TRBJ2-3; 8 bases are a match to TRBD2. V was pared by 2 bases and J by 4 bases, with 6 bases of the junction left unmatched. CDR1 SGHKS and CDR2 YYEKEE come from the germline V gene (reference sequence). The CDR3 runs to 15 residues. CDR3 residues: CASSLTGGGADTQYF. The DNA of the CDR3 is TGTGCCAGCAGCTTAACGGGAGGGGGAGCAGATACGCAGTATTTT.

The table lists this clonotype with many counts. The J gene is TRBJ1-5, the V gene TRBV6-2 or TRBV6-3; TRBD1 is a possible D gene (5 bases). This CDR3 spans 12 amino acids. CDR1 is MNHEY and CDR2 is SVGEGT in the germline V gene. Deletions cut 8 bases from V and 5 bases from J, with 10 bases between. CDR3 in amino acids: CASGEGYQPQHF. The CDR3, as DNA: TGTGCCAGCGGGGAGGGGTATCAGCCCCAGCATTTT.

On this clonotype itself: A much larger clone is a single base away; this may be a read error. In nucleotides, the CDR3 is TGTGCCAGCAGTTCCCATGCTAGCAATCAGCCCCAGGATTTT. Protein: CASSSHASNQPQDF. The chain recombines TRBV12-3 or TRBV12-4 with TRBJ1-5; no clear D. The CDR3 runs 14 residues.

This clonotype was detected a few times. The chain couples TRBV11-3 to TRBJ2-2; tentatively, D is TRBD2 (5 bases). V lost 4 bases to trimming and J lost 5 bases, with 8 bases between them. This CDR3 has 13 amino acids. In germline, CDR1 is SGHNT, CDR2 YENEEA. The CDR3 loop is CASSSTRTGELFF. The CDR3 coding sequence is TGTGCCAGCAGCTCTACTAGAACCGGGGAGCTGTTTTTT.

This clonotype was seen many times. This chain connects TRBV5-1 to TRBJ2-2; weak D call: TRBD1 (5 bases). The CDR3 totals 16 residues. The germline V gene has CDR1 SGHRS and CDR2 YFSETQ. Trimming took off 0 bases at V and 3 bases at J, with 12 bases between the two ends. CDR3 bases: TGCGCCAGCAGCTTGGTACAGGATCCATACACCGGGGAGCTGTTTTTT. The encoded protein is CASSLVQDPYTGELFF.

Many counts were recorded for this clonotype. This chain uses TRBV15 with TRBJ2-2, with TRBD1 as a possible D gene (6 bases). This CDR3 region has 15 residues. The V end was cut by 0 bases, the J end by 1 base, with 6 bases between. The germline CDR1 and CDR2 sequences are LNHNV and YYDKDF (reference sequence). In DNA, the CDR3 is TGTGCCACCAGCAGAGAGGGACAGAACACCGGGGAGCTGTTTTTT. Translation gives CATSREGQNTGELFF.

The rearrangement joins TRBV7-8 to TRBJ1-1, with D perhaps matching TRBD1 (5 bases). This CDR3 has 12 residues. Trimming cost V 2 bases and J 11 bases, with 12 bases left between them. Per germline, CDR1 SGHVS and CDR2 FQNEAQ. This chain's CDR3 is CASSLPGIIAFF. The CDR3 DNA sequence: TGTGCCAGCAGCTTACCAGGGATAATCGCTTTCTTT.

This clonotype was seen many times. The V and J genes are TRBV20-1 and TRBJ1-5; no clear D gene. CDR1 is DFQATT, CDR2 SNEGSKA, per germline (reference sequence). The CDR3 loop spans 13 amino acids. Trimming took 1 base from V and 1 from J, leaving 5 bases between them. The CDR3 protein is CSARVHSNQPQHF. DNA for the CDR3: TGCAGTGCTAGAGTACACAGCAATCAGCCCCAGCATTTT.

About this clonotype itself: A much more abundant neighbour one base away suggests this may be a read error. CDR3 sequence (DNA): TGTGCCCGCAGCGGAAGGGGGTCAGCGGGAGATACGCAGTATTTT. Translation: CARSGRGSAGDTQYF. The chain is built from TRBV9 and TRBJ2-3; D may match TRBD1 or TRBD2 (6 bases each). This CDR3 spans 15 amino acids. The germline gives CDR1 SGDLS, CDR2 YYNGEE.